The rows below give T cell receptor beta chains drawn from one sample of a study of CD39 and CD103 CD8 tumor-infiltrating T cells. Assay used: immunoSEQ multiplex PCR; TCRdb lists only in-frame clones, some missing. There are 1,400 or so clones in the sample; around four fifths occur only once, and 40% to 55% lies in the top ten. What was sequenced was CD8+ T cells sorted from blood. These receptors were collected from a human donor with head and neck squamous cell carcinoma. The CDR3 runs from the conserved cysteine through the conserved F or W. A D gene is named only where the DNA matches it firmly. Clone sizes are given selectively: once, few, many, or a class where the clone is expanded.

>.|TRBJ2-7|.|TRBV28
TGTGCCAGCAGCGACAGGTTCCCCTACGAGCAGTACTTC
CASSDRFPYEQYF
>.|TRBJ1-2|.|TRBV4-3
TGCGCCAGCAGCCAAGATAGAAATCCGGGGCGGGGAGGCTACACCTTC
CASSQDRNPGRGGYTF
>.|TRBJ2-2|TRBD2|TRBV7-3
TGTGCCAGCAGCTCCCCCCGGGCGGGGGGGCCTATCACCGGGGAGCTGTTTTTT
CASSSPRAGGPITGELFF
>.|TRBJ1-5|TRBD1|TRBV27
TGTGCCAGCAGTCTACAGGGGGCAAGACATAGCAATCAGCCCCAGCATTTT
CASSLQGARHSNQPQHF
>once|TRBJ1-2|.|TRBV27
TGTGCCAGCAGTTCCCACGGGGGCTCAAACTATGGCTACACCTTC
CASSSHGGSNYGYTF
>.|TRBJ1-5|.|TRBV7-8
TGTGCCAGCAGCTTAAGCAATCAGCCCCAGCATTTT
CASSLSNQPQHF
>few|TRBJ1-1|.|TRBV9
TGTGCCAGCAGTCCCCAAGGGGGACTGAACACTGAAGCTTTCTTT
CASSPQGGLNTEAFF
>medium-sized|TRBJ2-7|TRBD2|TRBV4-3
TGCGCCAGCAGCCAAGGGGTGACTAGCGGGCCCTACGAGCAGTACTTC
CASSQGVTSGPYEQYF
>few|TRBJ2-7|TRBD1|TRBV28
TGTGCCAGCTCGGGGACAGCTGCCTCCTACGAGCAGTACTTC
CASSGTAASYEQYF
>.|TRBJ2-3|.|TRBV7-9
TGTGCCAGCAGCTTAGCGCGGGGGCCTAGCACAGATACGCAGTATTTT
CASSLARGPSTDTQYF
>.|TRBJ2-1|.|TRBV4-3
TGCGCCAGCAGCCAAGATCAGGGGGGTGAGCAGTTCTTC
CASSQDQGGEQFF
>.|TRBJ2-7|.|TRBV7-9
TGTGCCAGCAGCCCCCGGGACAAGTACGAGCAGTACTTC
CASSPRDKYEQYF
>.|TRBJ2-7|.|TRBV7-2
TGTGCCAGCAGCGACGGGACGGACCGCTACGAGCAGTACTTC
CASSDGTDRYEQYF
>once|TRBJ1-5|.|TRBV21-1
TGTGCCAGCAGCAAAGTGTCACCGAGCTGGGCTCTCAGTCAGCCCCAGCATTTT
CASSKVSPSWALSQPQHF
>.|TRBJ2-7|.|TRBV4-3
TGCGCCAGCAGCCAAAGTAATTTCTACGAGCAGTACTTC
CASSQSNFYEQYF
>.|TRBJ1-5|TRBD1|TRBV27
TGTGCCAGCAGTGGACAGGGGTATCAGCCCCAGCATTTT
CASSGQGYQPQHF
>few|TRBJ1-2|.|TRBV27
TGTGCCAGCAGTATTACCGGGCCTAACTATGGCTACACCTTC
CASSITGPNYGYTF
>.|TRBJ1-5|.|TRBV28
TGTGCCAGCAGTTTCCTGAACTTCTATCAGCCCCAGCATTTT
CASSFLNFYQPQHF
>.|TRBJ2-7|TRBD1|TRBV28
TGTGCCAGCAGTTTTGTACAGGGGTTTACCTACGAGCAGTACTTC
CASSFVQGFTYEQYF
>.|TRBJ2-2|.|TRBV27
TGTGCCAGCAGAATAACCGGGATCCCGGGTCCCGGGGAGCTGTTTTTT
CASRITGIPGPGELFF
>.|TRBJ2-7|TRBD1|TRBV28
TGTGCCAGCAGAGTGGGGACAGGGGCTTATCCAGACTACGAGCAGTACTTC
CASRVGTGAYPDYEQYF
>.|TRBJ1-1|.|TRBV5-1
TGCGCCAGCAGCTTGATTGGAGAGGGGCCTTTGAACACTGAAGCTTTCTTT
CASSLIGEGPLNTEAFF
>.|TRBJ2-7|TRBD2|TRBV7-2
TGTGCCAGCAGCTTAGTGGTACTAGCGGGCTCCTACGAGCAGTACTTC
CASSLVVLAGSYEQYF
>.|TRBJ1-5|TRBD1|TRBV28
TGTGCCAGCAGTTCCGTACGGGGGACAGGTGGATTCCCCCAGCATTTT
CASSSVRGTGGFPQHF
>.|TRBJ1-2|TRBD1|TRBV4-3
TGCGCCAGCAGCCAAGATCCCCAGGGGGCCCCCCTCTATGGCTACACCTTC
CASSQDPQGAPLYGYTF
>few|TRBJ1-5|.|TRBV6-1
TGTGCCAGCAGTGACCGAGTAGGGGGTGGGATTAGCAATCAGCCCCAGCATTTT
CASSDRVGGGISNQPQHF
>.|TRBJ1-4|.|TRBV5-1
TGCGCCAGCAGCTTGGAAGGGGCCGAAAAACTGTTTTTT
CASSLEGAEKLFF
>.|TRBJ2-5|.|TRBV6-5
TGTGCCAACAGTTACAATCCAGGGCAAGAGACCCAGTACTTC
CANSYNPGQETQYF
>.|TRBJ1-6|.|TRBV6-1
TGTGCCAGCAACATTGGGTCACCCCTCCACTTT
CASNIGSPLHF
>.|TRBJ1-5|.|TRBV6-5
TGTGCCAGCAGGGACCCCAAGGGGCCCCAGCATTTT
CASRDPKGPQHF
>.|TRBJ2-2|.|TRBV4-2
TGTGCCAGCAGCCAAGGAGGGACCGGGGAGCTGTTTTTT
CASSQGGTGELFF
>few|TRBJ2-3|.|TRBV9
TGTGCCAGCAGCGTAGTTGACCAAATGGGGGATACGCAGTATTTT
CASSVVDQMGDTQYF
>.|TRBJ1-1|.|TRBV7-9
TGTGCCAGCAGCTTAGCGGACAGCTTACTCACTGAAGCTTTCTTT
CASSLADSLLTEAFF
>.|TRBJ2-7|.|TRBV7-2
TGTGCCAGCGGCCGTAAGCTCTACGAGCAGTACTTC
CASGRKLYEQYF
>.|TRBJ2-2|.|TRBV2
TGTGCCAGCAGTGAAATTCCAGCGACGAACACCGGGGAGCTGTTTTTT
CASSEIPATNTGELFF
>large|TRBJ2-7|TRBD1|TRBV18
TGTGCCAGCTCACCGTATGATACAGGGGGTCATCGCCCCTACGAGCAGTACTTC
CASSPYDTGGHRPYEQYF
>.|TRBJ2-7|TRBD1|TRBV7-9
TGTGCCAGCAGCCCCCCCGGGACAGGGGTCGAGCAGTACTTC
CASSPPGTGVEQYF
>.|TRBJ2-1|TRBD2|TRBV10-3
TGTGCCACCAGCGGGACTAGCGGGGGCTACAATGAGCAGTTCTTC
CATSGTSGGYNEQFF
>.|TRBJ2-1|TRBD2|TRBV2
TGTGCCAGTTTAAGCGGGGGAACAAACAATGAGCAGTTCTTC
CASLSGGTNNEQFF
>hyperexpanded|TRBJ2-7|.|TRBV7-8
TGTGCCAGCAGCCCTCGGACAGTCTCGTCCTACGAGCAGTACTTC
CASSPRTVSSYEQYF
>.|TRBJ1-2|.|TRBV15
TGTGCCACCAGCAGAGATTTTTCAGGTAACGGCTACACCTTC
CATSRDFSGNGYTF
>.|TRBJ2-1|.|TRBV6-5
TGTGCCAGCAGTTACGTCGGAAATGAGCAGTTCTTC
CASSYVGNEQFF
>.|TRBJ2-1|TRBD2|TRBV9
TGTGCCAGCAGCGGACCCACTAGCGGGGAGTTCAATGAGCAGTTCTTC
CASSGPTSGEFNEQFF
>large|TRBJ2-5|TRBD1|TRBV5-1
TGCGCCAGCGAAACCGGGACAGGGATTTTAGAGACCCAGTACTTC
CASETGTGILETQYF
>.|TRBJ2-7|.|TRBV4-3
TGCGCCAGCAGCCAAGAAGACGCCCCCTGGGACGAGCAGTACTTC
CASSQEDAPWDEQYF
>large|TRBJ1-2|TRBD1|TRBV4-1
TGCGCCAGCAGCCAAGATCAGGGGACAGGGGGCGCGAGTGGCTACACCTTC
CASSQDQGTGGASGYTF
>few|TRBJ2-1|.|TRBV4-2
TGTGCCAGCAGCCAATTCTTCGGGGTTACTGAGCAGTTCTTC
CASSQFFGVTEQFF
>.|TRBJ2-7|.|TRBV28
TGTGCCAGCAGTTCGACAGCCTCCTACGAGCAGTACTTC
CASSSTASYEQYF
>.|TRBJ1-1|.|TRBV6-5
TGTGCCAGCACAAAGACAGTCTTGAACACTGAAGCTTTCTTT
CASTKTVLNTEAFF
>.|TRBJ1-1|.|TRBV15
TGTGCCACCAGCAGGGCCTGGGCCCCCAACACTGAAGCTTTCTTT
CATSRAWAPNTEAFF
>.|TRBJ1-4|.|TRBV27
TGTGCCAGCAGCCCAAACATGGGAAAACTGTTTTTT
CASSPNMGKLFF
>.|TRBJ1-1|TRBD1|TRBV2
TGTGCCAGCAGGCTTGGACAGGTTTACACTGAAGCTTTCTTT
CASRLGQVYTEAFF
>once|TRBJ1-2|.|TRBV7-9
TGTGCCAGCAGCGTACGGCCCGATGCAGATGGCTACACCTTC
CASSVRPDADGYTF
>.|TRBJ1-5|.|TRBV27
TGTGCCAGCCTACCCGAGTGGGCTGATAGCAATCAGCCCCAGCATTTT
CASLPEWADSNQPQHF
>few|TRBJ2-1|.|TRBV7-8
TGTGCCAGCAGCTTAGAGGGCAGAAGCTTCTCCTACAATGAGCAGTTCTTC
CASSLEGRSFSYNEQFF
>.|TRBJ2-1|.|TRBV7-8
TGTGCCAGCAGTTACGTCGGAAATGAGCAGTTCTTC
CASSYVGNEQFF
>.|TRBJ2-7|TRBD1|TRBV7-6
TGTGCCAGCAGCTTAGGGACAGGGAGATTCTACGAGCAGTACTTC
CASSLGTGRFYEQYF
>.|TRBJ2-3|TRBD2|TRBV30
TGTGCCCGAACGCTTGGCGGGGGGGCTGCAGATACGCAGTATTTT
CARTLGGGAADTQYF
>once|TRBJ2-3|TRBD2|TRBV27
TGTGCCAGCAGTCCTCTAGGTAGCGGGGGGGCTTTAGATACGCAGTATTTT
CASSPLGSGGALDTQYF